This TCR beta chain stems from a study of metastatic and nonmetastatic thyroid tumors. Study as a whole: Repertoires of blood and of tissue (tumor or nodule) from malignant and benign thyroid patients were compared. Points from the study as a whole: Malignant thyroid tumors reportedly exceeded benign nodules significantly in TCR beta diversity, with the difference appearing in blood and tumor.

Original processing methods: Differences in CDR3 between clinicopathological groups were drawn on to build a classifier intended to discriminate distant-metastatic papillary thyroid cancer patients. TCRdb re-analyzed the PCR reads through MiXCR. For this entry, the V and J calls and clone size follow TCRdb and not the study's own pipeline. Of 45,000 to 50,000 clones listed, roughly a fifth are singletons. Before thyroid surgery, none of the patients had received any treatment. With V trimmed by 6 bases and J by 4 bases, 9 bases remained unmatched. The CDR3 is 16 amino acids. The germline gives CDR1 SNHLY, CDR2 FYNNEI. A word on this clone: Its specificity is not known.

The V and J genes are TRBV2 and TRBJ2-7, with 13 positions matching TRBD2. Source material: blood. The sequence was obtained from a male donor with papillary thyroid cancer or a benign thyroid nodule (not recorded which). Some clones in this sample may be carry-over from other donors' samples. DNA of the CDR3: TGTGCCAGCAGACCCGGACTAGCGGGGGCCTGGTACGAGCAGTACTTC. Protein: CASRPGLAGAWYEQYF.